This T cell receptor beta chain appears in the sequencing data of a study of T cells after yellow fever vaccination. Points from the study as a whole: One caveat is that FACS-sorted repertoires could contain abundant clonotypes contaminating from the bulk population.

TCRdb processed the 5' RACE reads anew with MiXCR; each CDR3 protein has one entry. The data show hundreds of thousands of distinct CDR3 sequences, more than 9% seen once. The table lists this clonotype with a few counts. What it binds is not known. The clonotype was recovered from a man younger than 45 who received the YFV17D yellow fever vaccine. The sample was PBMCs, taken on the day of the yellow fever booster vaccination.

CDR3 nucleotides: TGTGCCAGCAAGAGGTCATCCTATGGCTACGAGCAGTACTTC. Translating it yields CASKRSSYGYEQYF. The chain recombines TRBV6-1 with TRBJ2-7, with D unclear. Germline V gives CDR1 MNHNS, CDR2 SASEGT. V was pared by 7 bases and J by 3 bases, with 16 bases between. This CDR3 is built from 14 residues.